This T cell receptor beta chain was documented in a study of blood T cell repertoires in COVID-19. About the study: The study drew acute and convalescent COVID-19 samples from the United States, Italy and Spain. In each case, the material was cDNA or gDNA derived from T cells, B-cell-depleted T cells, or PBMCs.

This CDR3 comprises 15 residues. Germline loops: CDR1 LNHDA, CDR2 SQIVND (reference sequence). V lost 4 bases to trimming and J lost 5 bases; unmatched junction nucleotides: 6. In the authors' workflow: Estimated nucleated cell counts came from reference gene primer amplification. TCRdb's copy holds only in-frame clones and misses some; the assay was immunoSEQ multiplex PCR. That table supplies the V and J calls and clone size; D and trimming were determined from the DNA. The data hold 50,000 to 65,000 clones, with 75% to 95% observed a single time. Sequencing was done on a sample of peripheral blood. V usage is TRBV19 and J usage is TRBJ2-1; 9 nucleotides align to TRBD2. This receptor was identified in a man aged 50-60 years with acute or convalescent COVID-19. The CDR3 DNA is TGTGCCAGTAGTACCAGCGGGGGGTCAAACAATGAGCAGTTCTTC. The encoded protein is CASSTSGGSNNEQFF.